This TCR beta chain was identified in a study of shared clonotypes between healthy human individuals (dated by TCRdb to 2019 to 2021). Concerning the study at large: A couple of women and three men aged 18 to 49 years were included in the cohort. For each donor, CD4 naive and CD4 memory were each given three plates, CD8 naive was given two plates, and CD8 memory was given one plate. The study deeply sequenced blood TCR repertoires of about five healthy adults to estimate repertoire size and the extent of clonotype sharing between individuals. Libraries were prepared and TCR repertoires were sequenced by different laboratories using diverse techniques, in order to increase sequencing depth and limit assay-specific biases. Leukapheresis yielded between about 0.8 and 8.9 billion PBMCs per donor.

On this clone itself: Its antigen target is currently unknown. A read error likely explains this, since a far larger clone differs by one base. Other DNA sequences within the sample encode an identical CDR3.

The CDR3 holds 16 amino acids from the cysteine to the phenylalanine. Of the read, only the CDR3 DNA is kept; its 48 bases are in frame from base 1. The germline V gene (reference sequence) gives CDR1 as MNHEY and CDR2 as SMNVEV. Broader findings and caveats from the paper: Based on pairwise subsampling, the degree of clonotype sharing among donors was expected to be affected by sequencing depth. Compared with non-shared clonotypes, the clonotypes found in all four sorted-subset donors had higher generation probabilities. Even with the large sequencing depth, rarefaction of the sorted-subset datasets indicated that sequencing was incomplete. Naive subsets generally had larger estimated clonotype richness than memory subsets. Across four donors, approximately 4.6% of naive CD4, roughly 3.4% of naive CD8, roughly 2.2% of memory CD4, and under 0.45% of memory CD8 clonotypes were shared. Sampling was restricted to blood, and TCR repertoires in tissue are likely to differ from TCR repertoires in blood. Because the study included only a small number of donors, the genetic and exposure-history diversity represented was limited.

Healthy HIV-negative adults with no recently reported acute infections or vaccinations were included as donors. Only Caucasian adults living in Nashville, Tennessee, USA were represented among the donors. CD4+ T cells were enriched through magnetic negative selection, after which naive cells were positively selected on CD45RA and the remaining negative fraction served as the memory subset. Blood was obtained by leukapheresis, after which PBMCs were separated by Ficoll-Histopaque density gradient centrifugation and cryopreserved in liquid nitrogen vapor phase. Analytical flow cytometry was used to check the purity and quantity of each magnetically sorted T cell population. Genomic DNA was isolated from each sorted fraction and quantified by UV absorbance on a Nanodrop 2000c. Using the deep immunoSEQ assay, multiplex PCR amplified TCR CDR3 regions from genomic DNA. Extracted genomic DNA from each cell subset was spread evenly across all wells of several immunoSEQ 96-well plates, with each plate serving as a replicate. For sorted subsets, approximately 190 ng of genomic DNA, equivalent to roughly 30,000 T cell genomes, went into each replicate PCR. Purified libraries were measured with a Qubit 3.0 fluorometer, size-checked on a Bioanalyzer 2100, and measured again with the KAPA Library Quantification kit. Each immunoSEQ 96-well plate was sequenced on its own single-read 150-cycle Illumina NextSeq 550 flow cell. As for how the authors treated the data: The immunoSEQ output contained only junctional sequences without quality scores, so filtering could not match that applied to full-length reads. Sequences were annotated with PyIR, a Python wrapper for IgBLAST v1.9, and V/J genes and CDR3 were assigned using IMGT germline references. Any read was removed if the V/J assignment was weak (E-value above 1e-6), the CDR3 was missing, or the read contained stop codons, out-of-frame junctions, or ambiguous translated residues. V3J clonotypes were defined as sequences sharing an identical inferred V gene, J gene, and CDR3 amino acid sequence. Percentage overlap between repertoires was computed as shared unique clonotypes divided by the size of the smaller repertoire. Repertoire richness was assessed with RTK rarefaction, the Chao1 estimator, and Recon v2.1 estimates of unobserved clonotypes. For all TCRbeta clonotypes obtained by the gDNA method from a handful of donors, generation probabilities were computed with OLGA. TCRdb holds this immuneACCESS table with in-frame rearrangements only. Some clones are missing; in checked studies, unresolved V genes explain under half, and the rest has no known cause. From that table come the V and J calls and clone size; the DNA was used to work out D and trimming. The sample yields around 1.6 million clones; approximately 98% were counted once. Around 0.47% of the sample comes from the top ten.

The clonotype comes from a man younger than 45 in good health. The sample consisted of naive CD4+ T cells sorted from blood. This specimen's cell subset or site label, per the study, means: CD45RA+ positively selected. The rearrangement combines TRBV27 with TRBJ1-5; a weak D assignment points to TRBD1 (6 bases agree). The nucleotides are TGTGCCAGTAGTTTATCCCCGCCTCAGGGGAATCAGCCCCAGCATTTT. Its translation is CASSLSPPQGNQPQHF.